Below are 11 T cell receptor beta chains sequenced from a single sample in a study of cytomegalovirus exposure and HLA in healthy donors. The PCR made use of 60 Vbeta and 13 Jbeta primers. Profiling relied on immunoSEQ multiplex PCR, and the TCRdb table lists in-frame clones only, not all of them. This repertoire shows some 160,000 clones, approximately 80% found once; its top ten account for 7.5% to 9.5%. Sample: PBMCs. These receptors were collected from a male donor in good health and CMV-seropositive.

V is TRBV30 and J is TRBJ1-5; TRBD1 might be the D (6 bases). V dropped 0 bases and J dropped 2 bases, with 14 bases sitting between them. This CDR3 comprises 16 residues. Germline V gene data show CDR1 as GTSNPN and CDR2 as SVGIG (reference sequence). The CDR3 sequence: CAWSVISGDRNQPQHF. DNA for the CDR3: TGTGCCTGGAGTGTAATATCAGGGGATCGCAATCAGCCCCAGCATTTT. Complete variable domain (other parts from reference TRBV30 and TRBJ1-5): SQTIHQWPATLVQPVGSPLSLECTVEGTSNPNLYWYRQAAGRGLQLLFYSVGIGQISSEVPQNLSASRPQDRQFILSSKKLLLSDSGFYLCAWSVISGDRNQPQHFGDGTRLSIL.

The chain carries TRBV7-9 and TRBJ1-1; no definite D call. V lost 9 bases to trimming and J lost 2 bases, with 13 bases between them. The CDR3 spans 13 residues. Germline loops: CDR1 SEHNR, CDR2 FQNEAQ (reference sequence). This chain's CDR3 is CASSPRVNTEAFF. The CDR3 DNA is TGTGCCAGTTCTCCACGAGTAAACACTGAAGCTTTCTTT.

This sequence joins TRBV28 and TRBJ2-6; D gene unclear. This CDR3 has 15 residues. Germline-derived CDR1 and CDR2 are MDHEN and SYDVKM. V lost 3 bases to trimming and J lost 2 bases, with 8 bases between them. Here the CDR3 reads CASSLSSPGANVLTF. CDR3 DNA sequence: TGTGCCAGCAGTTTGAGTTCCCCTGGGGCCAACGTCCTGACTTTC.

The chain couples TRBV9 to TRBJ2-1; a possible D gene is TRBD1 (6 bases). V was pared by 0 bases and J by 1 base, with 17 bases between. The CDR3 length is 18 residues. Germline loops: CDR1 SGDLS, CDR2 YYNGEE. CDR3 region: CASSVDPIGTPSYNEQFF. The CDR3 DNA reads TGTGCCAGCAGCGTAGACCCCATCGGGACACCGTCCTACAATGAGCAGTTCTTC.

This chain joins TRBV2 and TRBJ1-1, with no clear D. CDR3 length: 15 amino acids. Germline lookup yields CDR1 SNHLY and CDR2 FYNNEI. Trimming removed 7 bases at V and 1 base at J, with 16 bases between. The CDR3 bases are TGTGCCAGCAAGCCAGCGGGCGGTCAGAACACTGAAGCTTTCTTT. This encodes CASKPAGGQNTEAFF.

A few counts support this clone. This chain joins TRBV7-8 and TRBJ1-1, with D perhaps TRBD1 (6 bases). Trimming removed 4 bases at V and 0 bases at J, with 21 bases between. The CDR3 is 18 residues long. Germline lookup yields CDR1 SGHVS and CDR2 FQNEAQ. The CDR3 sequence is CASSSKAGEGDMNTEAFF. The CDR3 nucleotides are TGTGCCAGCAGCTCCAAGGCGGGGGAAGGGGACATGAACACTGAAGCTTTCTTT.

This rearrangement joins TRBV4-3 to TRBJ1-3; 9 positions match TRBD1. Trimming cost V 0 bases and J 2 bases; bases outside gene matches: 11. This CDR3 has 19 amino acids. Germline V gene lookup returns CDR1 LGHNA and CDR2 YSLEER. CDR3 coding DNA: TGCGCCAGCAGCCAAGATCTGAGTGGGGGGGACAGGGCTGGAAACACCATATATTTT. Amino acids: CASSQDLSGGDRAGNTIYF.

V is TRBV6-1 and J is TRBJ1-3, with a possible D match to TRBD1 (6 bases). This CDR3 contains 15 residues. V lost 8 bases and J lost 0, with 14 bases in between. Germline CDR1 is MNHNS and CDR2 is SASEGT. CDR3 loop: CASGAGVNSGNTIYF. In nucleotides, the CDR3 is TGTGCCAGCGGGGCAGGGGTGAACTCTGGAAACACCATATATTTT.

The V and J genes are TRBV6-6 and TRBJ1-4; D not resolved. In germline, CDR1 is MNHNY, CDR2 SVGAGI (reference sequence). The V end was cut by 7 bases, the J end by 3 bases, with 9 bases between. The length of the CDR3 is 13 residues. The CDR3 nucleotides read TGTGCCAGCACGGAAGGAGCTAATGAAAAACTGTTTTTT. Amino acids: CASTEGANEKLFF.

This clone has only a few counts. The CDR3 protein is CASSPGLANNEQFF. CDR3 nucleotides: TGCGCCAGCAGCCCTGGACTAGCGAACAATGAGCAGTTCTTC. The chain combines TRBV4-3 with TRBJ2-1, with 9 bases identical to TRBD2. Germline CDR1 LGHNA, CDR2 YSLEER. The CDR3 contains 14 residues. V gave up 4 bases and J gave up 5 bases; unmatched junction bases: 3.

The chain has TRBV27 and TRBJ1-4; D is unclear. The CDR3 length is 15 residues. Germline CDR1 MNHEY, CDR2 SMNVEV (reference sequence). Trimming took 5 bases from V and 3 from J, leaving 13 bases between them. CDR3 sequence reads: CASSPRDRANEKLFF. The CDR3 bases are TGTGCCAGCAGTCCCCGCGACCGGGCTAATGAAAAACTGTTTTTT.